This T cell receptor (beta chain) was obtained from a study of beta chain features in type 1 diabetes. The study's findings and limits: Significant though moderate, a shortening of TCRB CDR3s appeared in all four CD4+ subsets of Type 1 diabetes patients. Naive, central memory and regulatory TCRB repertoires appeared more similar among patients than healthy donors.

V was clipped by 4 bases and J by 4 bases, with 12 bases between them. The germline gives CDR1 SGHDT, CDR2 YYEEEE. There are 13 residues in the CDR3. Expressed TCRB transcripts were sequenced because the entire RNA isolate underwent reverse transcription. Sequencing used immunoSEQ multiplex PCR; TCRdb keeps in-frame clones, though not all of them. Of about 740,000 clones listed, under 15% are singletons. This clone was seen more than once but under ten times. What it binds is not known. Specimen: naive CD4+ T cells from blood. The chain employs TRBV5-6 and TRBJ2-7, with D tentatively TRBD1 (5 bases). The TCR comes from a man aged 18-30 years with type 1 diabetes. This chain's CDR3 is CASSIGHIYEQYF. Here the CDR3 DNA reads TGTGCCAGCAGCATTGGACACATATACGAGCAGTACTTC.